This T cell receptor (beta chain) emerged from a study of cytomegalovirus exposure and HLA in healthy donors. Points from the study as a whole: A later analysis appeared to link common viral pathogens to several of the most significant clusters. A few chains tied to CMV proved CMV antigen-specific in vitro.

The CDR3 has 16 amino acids. Germline V gene sequence: CDR1 SEHNR, CDR2 FQNEAQ (reference sequence). V was clipped by 3 bases and J by 0 bases, with 12 bases between them. Points on this clone: Its antigen is not known.

60 Vbeta and 13 Jbeta primers were used in PCR. The data were produced by immunoSEQ multiplex PCR, yet TCRdb's version contains in-frame clones alone and is incomplete. The sample yields some 200,000 clones, roughly 68% seen once. The source material was PBMCs. The source is a man aged 35 to 55 in good health and CMV-seropositive. V and J are TRBV7-9 and TRBJ1-3; the D is unclear. CDR3 in amino acids: CASSFASTGSGNTIYF. CDR3 nucleotides: TGTGCCAGCAGCTTCGCGTCGACGGGCTCTGGAAACACCATATATTTT.